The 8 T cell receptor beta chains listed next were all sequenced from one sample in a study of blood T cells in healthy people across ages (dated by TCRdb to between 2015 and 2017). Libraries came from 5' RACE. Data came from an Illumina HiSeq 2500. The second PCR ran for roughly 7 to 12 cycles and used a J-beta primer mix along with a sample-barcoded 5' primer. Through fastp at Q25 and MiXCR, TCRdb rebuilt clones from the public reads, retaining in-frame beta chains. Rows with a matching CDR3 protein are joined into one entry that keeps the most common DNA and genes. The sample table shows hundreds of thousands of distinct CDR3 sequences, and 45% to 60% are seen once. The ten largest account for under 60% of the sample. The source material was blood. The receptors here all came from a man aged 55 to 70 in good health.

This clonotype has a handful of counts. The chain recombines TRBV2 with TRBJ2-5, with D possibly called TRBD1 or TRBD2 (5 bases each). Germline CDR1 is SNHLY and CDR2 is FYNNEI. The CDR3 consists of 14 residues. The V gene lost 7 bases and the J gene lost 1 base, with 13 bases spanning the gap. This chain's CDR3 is CASTVGRSQETQYF. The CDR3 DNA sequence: TGTGCCAGCACGGTGGGACGGTCCCAAGAGACCCAGTACTTC.

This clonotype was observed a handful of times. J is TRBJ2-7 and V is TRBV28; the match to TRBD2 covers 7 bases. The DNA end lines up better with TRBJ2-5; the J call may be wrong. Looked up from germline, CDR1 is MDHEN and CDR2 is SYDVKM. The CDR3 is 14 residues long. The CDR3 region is CAIKKRDFGETQYF. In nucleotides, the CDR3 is TGTGCCATCAAAAAGCGGGACTTTGGAGAGACCCAGTACTTC.

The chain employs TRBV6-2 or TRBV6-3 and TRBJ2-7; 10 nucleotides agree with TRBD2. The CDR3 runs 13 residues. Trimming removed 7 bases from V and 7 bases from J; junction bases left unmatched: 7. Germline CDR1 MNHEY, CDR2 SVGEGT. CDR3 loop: CASNHPTSGEQYF. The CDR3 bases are TGTGCCAGCAATCACCCGACTAGCGGGGAGCAGTACTTC.

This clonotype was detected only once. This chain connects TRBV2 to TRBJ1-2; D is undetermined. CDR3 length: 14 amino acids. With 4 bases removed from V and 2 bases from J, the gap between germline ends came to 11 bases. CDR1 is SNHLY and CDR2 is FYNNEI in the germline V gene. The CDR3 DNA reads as TGTGCCAGCAGTGTGAAAGTCGGAAACTATGGCTACACCTTC. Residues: CASSVKVGNYGYTF.

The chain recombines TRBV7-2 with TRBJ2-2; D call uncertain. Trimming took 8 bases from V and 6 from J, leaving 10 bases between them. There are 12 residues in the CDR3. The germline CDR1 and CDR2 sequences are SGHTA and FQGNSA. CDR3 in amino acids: CASGTFSGELFF. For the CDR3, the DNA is TGTGCCAGCGGCACCTTTTCCGGGGAGCTGTTTTTT. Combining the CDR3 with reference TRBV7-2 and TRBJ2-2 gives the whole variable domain GAGVSQSPSNKVTEKGKDVELRCDPISGHTALYWYRQSLGQGLEFLIYFQGNSAPDKSGLPSDRFSAERTGGSVSTLTIQRTQQEDSAVYLCASGTFSGELFFGEGSRLTVL.

The CDR3 nucleotides are TGTGCCAGCAGCCTACTTATAGATGAGCAGTTCTTC. Amino acid sequence: CASSLLIDEQFF. The rearrangement uses TRBV3-1 and TRBJ2-1; the D is unclear. This CDR3 contains 12 residues. The V gene's germline CDR1 is LGHDT and CDR2 YNNKEL (reference sequence). V gave up 4 bases and J gave up 8 bases, with 9 bases separating them.

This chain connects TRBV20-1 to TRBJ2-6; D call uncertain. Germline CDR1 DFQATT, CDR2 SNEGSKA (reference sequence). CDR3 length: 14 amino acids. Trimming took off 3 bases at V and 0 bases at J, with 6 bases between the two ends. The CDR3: CSASWGSGANVLTF. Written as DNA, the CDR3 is TGCAGTGCTAGTTGGGGCTCTGGGGCCAACGTCCTGACTTTC.

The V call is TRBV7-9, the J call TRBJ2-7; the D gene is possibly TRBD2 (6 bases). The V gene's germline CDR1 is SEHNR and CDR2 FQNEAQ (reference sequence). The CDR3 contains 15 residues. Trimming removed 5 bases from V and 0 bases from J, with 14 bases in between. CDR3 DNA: TGTGCCAGCAGCGCCGGGGGTCGAAGCTCCTACGAGCAGTACTTC. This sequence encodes CASSAGGRSSYEQYF.